The source of this T cell receptor (beta chain) is a study of post-analysis software for immune sequencing data. This clonotype was detected only a few times. The germline V gene encodes CDR1 MNHEY and CDR2 SMNVEV (reference sequence). Trimming cost V 5 bases and J 5 bases; bases outside gene matches: 8. The CDR3 sequence is 15 residues long. Carried by the TCR beta cDNA libraries were unique molecular identifiers. MiXCR, run by TCRdb on the PCR reads, gives a single entry per CDR3 protein. Of around 160,000 distinct CDR3 sequences in the sample, around 34% were seen once. This receptor was taken from a girl aged 5-17 years with multiple sclerosis. This specimen consisted of blood, obtained after autologous hematopoietic stem cell transplantation. The chain has TRBV27 and TRBJ2-1, with 8 bases aligning to TRBD1. This chain's CDR3 is CASSIDRGRNNEQFF. CDR3 nucleotide sequence: TGTGCCAGCAGTATAGACAGGGGACGCAACAATGAGCAGTTCTTC.